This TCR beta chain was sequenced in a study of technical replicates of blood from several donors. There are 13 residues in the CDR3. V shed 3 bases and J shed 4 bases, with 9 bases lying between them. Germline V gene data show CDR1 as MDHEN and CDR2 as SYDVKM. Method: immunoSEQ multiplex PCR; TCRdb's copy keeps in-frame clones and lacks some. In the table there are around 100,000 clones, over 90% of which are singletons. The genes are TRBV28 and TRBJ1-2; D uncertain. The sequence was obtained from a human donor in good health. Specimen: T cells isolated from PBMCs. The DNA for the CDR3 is TGTGCCAGCAGTTTCAGAGGGATCTATGGCTACACCTTC. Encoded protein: CASSFRGIYGYTF.